This passage covers 4 T cell receptor beta chains from one sample sequenced in a study of shared clonotypes between healthy human individuals. Libraries were prepared by immunoSEQ multiplex PCR; TCRdb keeps only in-frame clonotypes and omits some of them. Found here are roughly 2.2 million clones, 85% to 95% of them singletons; the top ten hold approximately 0.4%. Sequenced sample: naive CD4+ T cells from PBMCs. Stated subset: CD45RA+ positively selected. These TCRs come from a man aged 18-30 years in good health. Some clones in this sample may be carry-over from other donors' samples.

This chain connects TRBV28 to TRBJ1-2; D is uncertain. CDR1 and CDR2 (germline): MDHEN, SYDVKM. V was shortened by 4 bases and J by 4 bases, with 13 bases between the two germline ends. The CDR3 has 14 residues. CDR3 sequence (DNA): TGTGCCAGCAGTTCCCCGAGCACCTCCTATGGCTACACCTTC. Its translation is CASSSPSTSYGYTF.

This clone was recorded only once. CDR3 coding DNA: TGCGCCAGCAGCTTGGTACAGCGTACTAGCACAGATACGCAGTATTTT. Protein: CASSLVQRTSTDTQYF. The rearrangement uses TRBV5-1 and TRBJ2-3; unclear D gene. This CDR3 is 16 amino acids long. Germline V CDR1 and CDR2: SGHRS, YFSETQ. Trimming left V 0 bases short and J 0 bases short, with 11 bases between.

This clone was observed once. The rearrangement links TRBV9 to TRBJ1-1; no reliable D call. This CDR3 has 14 amino acids. Germline lookup yields CDR1 SGDLS and CDR2 YYNGEE. V gave up 0 bases and J gave up 4 bases, with 10 bases separating them. As DNA, the CDR3 is TGTGCCAGCAGCGTAGTCGGAGGTCCCACTGAAGCTTTCTTT. Amino acids: CASSVVGGPTEAFF.

J is TRBJ2-3 and V is TRBV7-2; D gene unclear. Trimming shortened V by 5 bases and J by 1 base, and 10 bases separated the two germline ends. The CDR3 has 14 amino acids. The germline gives CDR1 SGHTA, CDR2 FQGNSA. CDR3 amino acids: CASSKGYRTDTQYF. The CDR3 nucleotides read TGTGCCAGCAGCAAGGGATACCGCACAGATACGCAGTATTTT.